This T cell receptor (beta chain) was sequenced during a study of PD-L1 blockade in urothelial cancer. Overall study context: Median T cell yield per blood sample was 140,000 to 150,000 cells.

General observations from the study: Having blood TCR clonality under the median before treatment predicted better survival.

Method: immunoSEQ multiplex PCR; TCRdb's copy keeps in-frame clones and lacks some. The data hold 15,000 to 20,000 clones, with 87% observed a single time. On this clone: What it recognizes is unknown.

This clonotype was obtained from a man aged 50 or older with urothelial cancer. This specimen was PBMCs, taken around atezolizumab (anti-PD-L1) treatment.

In DNA form, the CDR3 reads TGTGCCAGCAGCGATAGCGGGGGGGCGGGAAATGAGCAGTTCTTC. Residues: CASSDSGGAGNEQFF. This chain connects TRBV9 to TRBJ2-1; TRBD2 matches at 11 bases. The trim removed 3 bases at V and 7 bases at J, leaving 6 bases unmatched. The germline V gene has CDR1 SGDLS and CDR2 YYNGEE. The CDR3 length is 15 residues.